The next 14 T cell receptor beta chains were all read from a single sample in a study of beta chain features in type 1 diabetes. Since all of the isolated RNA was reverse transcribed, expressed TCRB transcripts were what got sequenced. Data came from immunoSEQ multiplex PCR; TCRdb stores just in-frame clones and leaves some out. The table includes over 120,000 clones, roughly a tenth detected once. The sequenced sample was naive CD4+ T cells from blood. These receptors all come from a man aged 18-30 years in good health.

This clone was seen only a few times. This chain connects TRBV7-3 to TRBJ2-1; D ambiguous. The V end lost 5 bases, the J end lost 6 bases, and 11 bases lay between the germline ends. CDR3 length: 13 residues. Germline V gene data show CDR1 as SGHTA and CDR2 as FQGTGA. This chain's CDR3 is CASSPKRGNEQFF. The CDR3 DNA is TGTGCCAGCAGCCCTAAACGTGGCAATGAGCAGTTCTTC.

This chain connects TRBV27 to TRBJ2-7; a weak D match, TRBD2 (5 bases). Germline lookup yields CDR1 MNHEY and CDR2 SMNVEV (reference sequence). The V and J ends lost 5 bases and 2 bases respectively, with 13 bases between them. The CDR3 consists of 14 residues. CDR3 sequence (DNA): TGTGCCAGCAGTCGGATTATGGAGGCCTACGAGCAGTACTTC. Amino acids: CASSRIMEAYEQYF.

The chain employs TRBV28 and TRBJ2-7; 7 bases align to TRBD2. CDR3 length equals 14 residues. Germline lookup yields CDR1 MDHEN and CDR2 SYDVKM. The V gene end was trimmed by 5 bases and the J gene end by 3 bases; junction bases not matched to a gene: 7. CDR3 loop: CASSPGSGVYEQYF. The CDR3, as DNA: TGTGCCAGCAGTCCCGGGAGCGGGGTCTACGAGCAGTACTTC.

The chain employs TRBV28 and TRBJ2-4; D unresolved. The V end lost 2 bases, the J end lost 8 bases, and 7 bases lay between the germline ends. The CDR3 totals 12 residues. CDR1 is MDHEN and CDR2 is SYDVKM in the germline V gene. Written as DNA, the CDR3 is TGTGCCAGCAGTTTAAAACACGACATTCAGTACTTC. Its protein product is CASSLKHDIQYF.

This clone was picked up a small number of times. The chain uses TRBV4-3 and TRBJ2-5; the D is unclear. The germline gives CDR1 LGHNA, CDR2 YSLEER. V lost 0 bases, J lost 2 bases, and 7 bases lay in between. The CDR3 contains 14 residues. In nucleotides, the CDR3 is TGCGCCAGCAGCCAAGAGGGCCGTCAAGAGACCCAGTACTTC. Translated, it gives CASSQEGRQETQYF.

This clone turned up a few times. CDR3 in DNA: TGTGCCAGCTCACCAGCGGACAATCGCCCACCCCTCCACTTT. Translated, it gives CASSPADNRPPLHF. The chain couples TRBV18 to TRBJ1-6, with D possibly being TRBD1 (5 bases). There are 14 residues in the CDR3. Trimming pared 2 bases from V and 11 bases from J, leaving 13 bases between. Germline CDR1 and CDR2: KGHSH and LQKENI. Using reference TRBV18 and TRBJ1-6 for the parts outside the CDR3, the full variable domain is NAGVMQNPRHLVRRRGQEARLRCSPMKGHSHVYWYRQLPEEGLKFMVYLQKENIIDESGMPKERFSAEFPKEGPSILRIQQVVRGDSAAYFCASSPADNRPPLHFGNGTRLTVT.

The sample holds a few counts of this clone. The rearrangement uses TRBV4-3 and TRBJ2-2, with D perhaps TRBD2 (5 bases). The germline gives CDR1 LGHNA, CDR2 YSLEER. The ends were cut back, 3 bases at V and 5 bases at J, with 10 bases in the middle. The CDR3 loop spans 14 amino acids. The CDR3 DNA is TGCGCCAGCAGCCATAATCGAGGGACCGGGGAGCTGTTTTTT. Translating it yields CASSHNRGTGELFF.

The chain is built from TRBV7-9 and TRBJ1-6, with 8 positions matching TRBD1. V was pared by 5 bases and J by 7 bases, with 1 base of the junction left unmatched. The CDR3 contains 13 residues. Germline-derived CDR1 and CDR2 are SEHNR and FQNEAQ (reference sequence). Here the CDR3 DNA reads TGTGCCAGCAGCCGGGACAGGAATTCACCCCTCCACTTT. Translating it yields CASSRDRNSPLHF.

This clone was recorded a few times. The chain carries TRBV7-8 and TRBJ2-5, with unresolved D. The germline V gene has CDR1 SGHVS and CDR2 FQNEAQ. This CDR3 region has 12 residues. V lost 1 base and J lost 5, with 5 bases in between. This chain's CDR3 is CASSLVAETQYF. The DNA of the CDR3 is TGTGCCAGCAGCTTAGTGGCCGAGACCCAGTACTTC.

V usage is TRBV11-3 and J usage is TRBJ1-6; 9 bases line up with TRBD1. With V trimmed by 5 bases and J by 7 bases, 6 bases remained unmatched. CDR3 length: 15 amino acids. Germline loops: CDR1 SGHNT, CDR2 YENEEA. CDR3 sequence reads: CASSGGTGRNSPLHF. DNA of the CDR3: TGTGCCAGCAGCGGTGGGACAGGGCGAAATTCACCCCTCCACTTT.

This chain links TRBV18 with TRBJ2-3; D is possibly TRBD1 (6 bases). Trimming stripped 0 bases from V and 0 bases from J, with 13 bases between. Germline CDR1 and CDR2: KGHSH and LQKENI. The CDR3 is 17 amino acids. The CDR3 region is CASSPPGRGTSTDTQYF. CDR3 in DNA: TGTGCCAGCTCACCACCCGGCAGGGGAACTAGCACAGATACGCAGTATTTT. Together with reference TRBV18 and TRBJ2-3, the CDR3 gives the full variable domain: NAGVMQNPRHLVRRRGQEARLRCSPMKGHSHVYWYRQLPEEGLKFMVYLQKENIIDESGMPKERFSAEFPKEGPSILRIQQVVRGDSAAYFCASSPPGRGTSTDTQYFGPGTRLTVL.

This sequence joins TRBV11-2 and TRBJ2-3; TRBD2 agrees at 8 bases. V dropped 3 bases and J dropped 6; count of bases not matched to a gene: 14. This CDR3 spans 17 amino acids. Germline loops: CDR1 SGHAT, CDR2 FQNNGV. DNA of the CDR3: TGTGCCAGCAGCTTGTCCCACGGGGGGGTTAGTCGGGATACGCAGTATTTT. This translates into CASSLSHGGVSRDTQYF.

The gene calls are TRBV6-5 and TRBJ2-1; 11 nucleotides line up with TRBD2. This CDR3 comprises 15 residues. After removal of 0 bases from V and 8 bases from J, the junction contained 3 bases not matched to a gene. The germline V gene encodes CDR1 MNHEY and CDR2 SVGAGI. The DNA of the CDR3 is TGTGCCAGCAGTTACTCGCTAGCGGGGGGTTATGAGCAGTTCTTC. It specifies CASSYSLAGGYEQFF.

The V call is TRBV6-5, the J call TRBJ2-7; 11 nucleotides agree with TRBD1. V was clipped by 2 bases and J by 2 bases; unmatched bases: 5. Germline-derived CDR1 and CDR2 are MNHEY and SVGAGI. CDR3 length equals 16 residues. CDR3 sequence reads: CASSYGGQGAAYEQYF. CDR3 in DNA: TGTGCCAGCAGTTACGGTGGACAGGGGGCGGCCTACGAGCAGTACTTC.